Below, 25 T cell receptor beta chains from the same sample are listed, as sequenced in a study of blood T cell repertoires in COVID-19. Profiled with immunoSEQ multiplex PCR; TCRdb holds only in-frame clones, not every one. The sample has tens of thousands of clones; around 83% are singletons. Sequenced material: peripheral blood. The receptors derive from a human donor in a cohort sampled during active COVID-19.

The chain combines TRBV6-1 with TRBJ1-2; D perhaps matches TRBD1 (6 bases). Germline V gene lookup returns CDR1 MNHNS and CDR2 SASEGT. Trimming left V 0 bases short and J 5 bases short, with 16 bases between. The CDR3 has 16 amino acids. The CDR3 region has the DNA TGTGCCAGCAGTGAAGCAGGACAGACGGCACTTTATGGCTACACCTTC. The encoded protein is CASSEAGQTALYGYTF.

The rearrangement joins TRBV14 to TRBJ2-1; D remains unclear. V lost 6 bases to trimming and J lost 7 bases, with 25 bases between them. The V gene's germline CDR1 is SGHDN and CDR2 FVKESK. This CDR3 contains 17 residues. CDR3 in amino acids: CASSRNPGYNTINEQFF. The CDR3 coding sequence is TGTGCCAGCAGTCGTAACCCGGGTTATAACACCATAAATGAGCAGTTCTTC.

This clone was counted only a few times. The chain combines TRBV6-5 with TRBJ2-7; a weak D match, TRBD1 (5 bases). Germline assignment: CDR1 MNHEY and CDR2 SVGAGI. Trimming left V 6 bases short and J 0 bases short, with 9 bases between. The CDR3 covers 13 residues. CDR3 residues: CASRTVSSYEQYF. The CDR3 bases are TGTGCCAGCAGGACAGTTAGCTCCTACGAGCAGTACTTC.

The chain employs TRBV3-1 (or the pseudogene TRBV3-2) and TRBJ2-5; no clear D gene. In germline, CDR1 is LGHDT, CDR2 YNNKEL (reference sequence). V lost 4 bases and J lost 7, with 4 bases in between. The CDR3 runs 10 residues. The chain's CDR3 is CASSRGTQYF. The CDR3 bases are TGTGCCAGCAGCCGCGGGACCCAGTACTTC.

V gene TRBV5-8 combines with J gene TRBJ2-3, with D possibly being TRBD2 (5 bases). CDR3 length equals 16 residues. Germline CDR1 SGHTS, CDR2 YDEGEE. V lost 8 bases and J 8 bases, leaving 27 bases between the germline ends. The CDR3 sequence: CASYNEGTTHIVTQYF. The CDR3 nucleotides read TGTGCCAGTTATAACGAGGGAACCACTCACATCGTTACGCAGTATTTT. Supplemented by reference TRBV5-8 and TRBJ2-3, the full variable domain reads EAGVTQSPTHLIKTRGQQATLRCSPISGHTSVYWYQQALGLGLQFLLWYDEGEERNRGNFPPRFSGRQFPNYSSELNVNALELEDSALYLCASYNEGTTHIVTQYFGPGTRLTVL.

The V and J genes are TRBV7-9 and TRBJ1-1; D possibly corresponds to TRBD1 (5 bases). CDR1 SEHNR and CDR2 FQNEAQ come from the germline V gene (reference sequence). Trimming removed 4 bases from V and 5 bases from J, with 14 bases in between. CDR3 length equals 14 residues. For the CDR3, the DNA is TGTGCCAGCAGCTCGGAGGGGAGTCGGACTGAAGCTTTCTTT. This codes for CASSSEGSRTEAFF.

The V gene is TRBV19, the J gene TRBJ1-2; no firm D call. CDR3 size: 17 residues. Germline CDR1 and CDR2: LNHDA and SQIVND (reference sequence). V dropped 4 bases and J dropped 5 bases, with 23 bases sitting between them. The CDR3 nucleotides are TGTGCCAGTAGTAGGCACCGCATGGTCCTTTCACCTTATGGCTACACCTTC. Its translation: CASSRHRMVLSPYGYTF.

V usage is TRBV19 and J usage is TRBJ1-5; D is unclear. In germline, CDR1 is LNHDA, CDR2 SQIVND (reference sequence). The V gene lost 1 base and the J gene lost 4 bases, with 8 bases spanning the gap. The CDR3 is 14 residues long. DNA for the CDR3: TGTGCCAGTAGTATAGGCAGATTTAATCAGCCCCAGCATTTT. It specifies CASSIGRFNQPQHF.

As DNA, the CDR3 is TGTGCCAGCAGCCCTGGACAGGGGTGGGATACGCAGTATTTT. Amino acid sequence: CASSPGQGWDTQYF. The chain employs TRBV11-3 and TRBJ2-3; 9 nucleotides align to TRBD1. The CDR3 spans 14 residues. V was clipped by 5 bases and J by 6 bases; unmatched bases: 6. In germline, CDR1 is SGHNT, CDR2 YENEEA.

This clone was found once. This rearrangement joins TRBV19 to TRBJ1-1; 11 bases are shared with TRBD1. This CDR3 has 17 amino acids. Germline CDR1 reads LNHDA; CDR2 reads SQIVND (reference sequence). V trimming: 5 bases; J trimming: 0 bases; junction bases outside the gene matches: 8. The CDR3, as DNA: TGTGCCAGTAGTCCTCGGGACAGGGGGTCTATGAACACTGAAGCTTTCTTT. Translating it yields CASSPRDRGSMNTEAFF.

This clone was seen just once. This chain joins TRBV9 and TRBJ2-1; 8 bases align to TRBD2. The CDR3 consists of 14 residues. Germline V gene data show CDR1 as SGDLS and CDR2 as YYNGEE. The J segment lost 6 bases and the V segment lost 2 bases, leaving 4 bases of the junction unmatched. CDR3 in amino acids: CASSVGGGINEQFF. CDR3 nucleotide sequence: TGTGCCAGCAGCGTTGGCGGGGGGATCAATGAGCAGTTCTTC.

V gene TRBV19 combines with J gene TRBJ2-1; 12 bases map to TRBD2. This CDR3 region has 15 residues. The junction had 7 bases not matched to a gene; V was cut back by 3 bases and J by 10 bases. CDR1 and CDR2 from the germline V gene are LNHDA and SQIVND (reference sequence). The CDR3 sequence is CASSIRLAGGQEQFF. In nucleotides, the CDR3 is TGTGCCAGTAGTATTCGGCTAGCGGGGGGGCAAGAGCAGTTCTTC.

V and J are TRBV7-7 and TRBJ2-1, with TRBD2 as a possible D gene (5 bases). The V gene lost 5 bases and the J gene lost 5 bases, with 16 bases spanning the gap. The CDR3 is 15 amino acids. Germline V gives CDR1 SSHAT, CDR2 FNYEAQ (reference sequence). The CDR3 DNA sequence: TGTGCCAGCAGCCCCTCGGGGTTTAAGGACAATGAGCAGTTCTTC. Translating gives CASSPSGFKDNEQFF. The full variable domain, rest sourced from reference TRBV7-7 and TRBJ2-1, is GAGVSQSPRYKVTKRGQDVTLRCDPISSHATLYWYQQALGQGPEFLTYFNYEAQPDKSGLPSDRFSAERPEGSISTLTIQRTEQRDSAMYRCASSPSGFKDNEQFFGPGTRLTVL.

This clone was seen just once. The chain combines TRBV5-6 with TRBJ2-7; D not resolved. V was trimmed by 2 bases and J by 3 bases, leaving 18 bases between them. Germline CDR1 is SGHDT and CDR2 is YYEEEE. The CDR3 length is 16 residues. CDR3 DNA: TGTGCCAGCAGCTTTTACGGAGACGGCTGGTTCTACGAGCAGTACTTC. It encodes CASSFYGDGWFYEQYF. The full variable domain, with the rest looked up from reference TRBV5-6 and TRBJ2-7, is DAGVTQSPTHLIKTRGQQVTLRCSPKSGHDTVSWYQQALGQGPQFIFQYYEEEERQRGNFPDRFSGHQFPNYSSELNVNALLLGDSALYLCASSFYGDGWFYEQYFGPGTRLTVT.

This chain connects TRBV6-5 to TRBJ2-1; D is uncertain. V shed 0 bases and J shed 7 bases, with 13 bases lying between them. CDR3 length equals 15 residues. Germline V gives CDR1 MNHEY, CDR2 SVGAGI. The CDR3 sequence: CASSYSNRLPNEQFF. DNA for the CDR3: TGTGCCAGCAGTTACTCGAATAGACTCCCAAATGAGCAGTTCTTC.

V gene TRBV9 combines with J gene TRBJ2-7; 9 positions agree with TRBD1. Germline-derived CDR1 and CDR2 are SGDLS and YYNGEE. After removal of 3 bases from V and 3 bases from J, the junction contained 4 bases not matched to a gene. The CDR3 is made up of 14 amino acids. CDR3 region: CASSEGQGYYEQYF. The DNA for the CDR3 is TGTGCCAGCAGCGAGGGACAGGGTTACTACGAGCAGTACTTC.

This clone was recorded once. This rearrangement joins TRBV5-1 to TRBJ1-1; 7 bases are a match to TRBD1. V lost 4 bases, J lost 0 bases, and 3 bases stayed unmatched. The CDR3 sequence is 14 residues long. Germline V gene sequence: CDR1 SGHRS, CDR2 YFSETQ. Written as DNA, the CDR3 is TGCGCCAGCAGCCCCCAGGGGGTGAACACTGAAGCTTTCTTT. It specifies CASSPQGVNTEAFF.

The chain joins TRBV18 to TRBJ1-3, with D possibly TRBD1 on 6 matching bases. V was trimmed by 6 bases and J by 8 bases, leaving 20 bases between them. Germline values: CDR1 KGHSH, CDR2 LQKENI. The length of the CDR3 is 15 residues. This CDR3 reads CASSQQSRGSDTIYF. In DNA form, the CDR3 reads TGTGCCAGCTCTCAGCAGTCTAGGGGGTCGGACACCATATATTTT.

The chain is built from TRBV5-6 and TRBJ2-3; the match to TRBD2 covers 7 bases. The V gene end was trimmed by 3 bases and the J gene end by 0 bases; junction bases not matched to a gene: 4. This CDR3 is built from 15 residues. The V gene's germline CDR1 is SGHDT and CDR2 YYEEEE. In DNA, the CDR3 is TGTGCCAGCAGCTGGGGGGGACTCAGCACAGATACGCAGTATTTT. Its protein is CASSWGGLSTDTQYF. Together with reference TRBV5-6 and TRBJ2-3, the CDR3 gives the full variable domain: DAGVTQSPTHLIKTRGQQVTLRCSPKSGHDTVSWYQQALGQGPQFIFQYYEEEERQRGNFPDRFSGHQFPNYSSELNVNALLLGDSALYLCASSWGGLSTDTQYFGPGTRLTVL.

The rearrangement links TRBV5-1 to TRBJ2-7, with a tentative D call TRBD2 (7 bases). The CDR3 length is 14 residues. Germline CDR1 reads SGHRS; CDR2 reads YFSETQ. The V end was cut by 4 bases, the J end by 4 bases, with 15 bases between. CDR3 sequence: CASSGRGREYEQYF. As DNA, the CDR3 is TGCGCCAGCAGCGGTCGGGGGCGGGAGTACGAGCAGTACTTC.

Note on this clone: Other DNA sequences from this sample encode an identical CDR3 as well. V gene TRBV11-2 combines with J gene TRBJ2-3, with unresolved D. With 1 base removed from V and 1 base from J, the gap between germline ends came to 3 bases. Per the germline V gene, CDR1 is SGHAT and CDR2 is FQNNGV. This CDR3 has 13 amino acids. The CDR3 sequence: CASSLAGTDTQYF. The CDR3 DNA follows: TGTGCCAGCAGCTTAGCCGGCACAGATACGCAGTATTTT.

V usage is TRBV30 and J usage is TRBJ2-7; maybe TRBD2 (7 bases). The CDR3 extends over 18 amino acids. With 4 bases removed from V and 4 bases from J, the gap between germline ends came to 29 bases. From germline, CDR1 is GTSNPN and CDR2 SVGIG (reference sequence). The DNA of the CDR3 is TGTGCCTGGAATCCCCGGGGGGCGGTTTTTGGCTCACATTACGAGCAGTACTTC. This codes for CAWNPRGAVFGSHYEQYF. Full variable domain (outside the CDR3, taken from reference TRBV30 and TRBJ2-7): SQTIHQWPATLVQPVGSPLSLECTVEGTSNPNLYWYRQAAGRGLQLLFYSVGIGQISSEVPQNLSASRPQDRQFILSSKKLLLSDSGFYLCAWNPRGAVFGSHYEQYFGPGTRLTVT.

As regards this clone: At one of its ends the junction is not consistent with the germline gene, which may arise from a read error. V and J are TRBV7-8 and TRBJ1-1; D gene ambiguous. The CDR3 runs 14 residues. CDR1 is SGHVS and CDR2 is FQNEAQ in the germline V gene. The CDR3: CASSPNSGNSEAFF. The CDR3 coding sequence is TGTGCCAGCAGCCCAAATTCCGGGAACTCTGAAGCTTTCTTT.

Comments on this clone: One junction end disagrees with the germline gene, perhaps due to a read error. The V gene is TRBV7-7, the J gene TRBJ2-1, with 7 bases aligning to TRBD2. CDR1 and CDR2 from the germline V gene are SSHAT and FNYEAQ (reference sequence). This CDR3 has 17 amino acids. This CDR3 reads CASSQPNCGSSYNEQFF. The CDR3 DNA reads as TGTGCTAGCAGCCAGCCTAATTGCGGGAGCTCCTACAATGAGCAGTTCTTC.

This chain connects TRBV7-2 to TRBJ2-1, with D possibly TRBD2 on 6 matching bases. CDR3 length: 14 residues. The V gene lost 0 bases and the J gene lost 6 bases, with 9 bases spanning the gap. Germline assignment: CDR1 SGHTA and CDR2 FQGNSA. The CDR3 spells CASSLARTINEQFF. In DNA form, the CDR3 reads TGTGCCAGCAGCTTAGCACGGACTATCAATGAGCAGTTCTTC.